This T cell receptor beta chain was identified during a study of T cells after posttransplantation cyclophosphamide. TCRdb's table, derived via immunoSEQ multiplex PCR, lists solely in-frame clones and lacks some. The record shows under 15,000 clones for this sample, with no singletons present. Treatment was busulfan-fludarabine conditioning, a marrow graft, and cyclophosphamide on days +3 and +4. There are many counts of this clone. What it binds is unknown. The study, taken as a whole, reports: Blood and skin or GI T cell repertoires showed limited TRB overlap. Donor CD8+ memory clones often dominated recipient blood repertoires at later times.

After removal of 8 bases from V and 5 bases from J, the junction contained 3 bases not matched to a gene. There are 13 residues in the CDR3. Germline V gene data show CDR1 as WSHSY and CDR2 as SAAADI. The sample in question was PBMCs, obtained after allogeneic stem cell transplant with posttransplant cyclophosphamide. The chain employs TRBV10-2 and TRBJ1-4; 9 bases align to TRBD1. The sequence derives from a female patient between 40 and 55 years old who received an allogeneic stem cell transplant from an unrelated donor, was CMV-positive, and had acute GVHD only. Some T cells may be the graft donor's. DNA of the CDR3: TGCGCCAGCCGGGACAGGGCGAATGAAAAACTGTTTTTT. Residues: CASRDRANEKLFF.